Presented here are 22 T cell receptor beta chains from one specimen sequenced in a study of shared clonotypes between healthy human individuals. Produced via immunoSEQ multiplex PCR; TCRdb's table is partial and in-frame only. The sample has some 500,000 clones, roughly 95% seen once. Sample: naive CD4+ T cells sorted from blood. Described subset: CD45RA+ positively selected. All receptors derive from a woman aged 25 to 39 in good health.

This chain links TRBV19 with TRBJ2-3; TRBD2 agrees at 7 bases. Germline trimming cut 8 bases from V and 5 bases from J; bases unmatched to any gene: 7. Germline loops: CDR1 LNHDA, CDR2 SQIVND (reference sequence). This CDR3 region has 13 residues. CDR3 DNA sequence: TGTGCCAGTGGGAGGGCCCGGGAAGATACGCAGTATTTT. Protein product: CASGRAREDTQYF.

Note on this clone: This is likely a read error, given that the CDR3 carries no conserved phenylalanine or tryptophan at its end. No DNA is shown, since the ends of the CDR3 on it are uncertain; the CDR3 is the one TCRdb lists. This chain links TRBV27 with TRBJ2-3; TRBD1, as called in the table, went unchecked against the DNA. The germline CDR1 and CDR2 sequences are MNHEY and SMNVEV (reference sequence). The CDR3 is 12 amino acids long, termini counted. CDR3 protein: CASRRTGGQESL.

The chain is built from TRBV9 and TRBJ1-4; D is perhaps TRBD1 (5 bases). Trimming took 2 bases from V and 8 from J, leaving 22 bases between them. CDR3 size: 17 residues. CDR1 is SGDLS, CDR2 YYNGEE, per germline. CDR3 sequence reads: CASSVGLEGGVGEKLFF. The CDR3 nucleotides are TGTGCCAGCAGCGTTGGGCTTGAGGGAGGGGTTGGAGAAAAACTGTTTTTT. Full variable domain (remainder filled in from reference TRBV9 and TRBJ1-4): DSGVTQTPKHLITATGQRVTLRCSPRSGDLSVYWYQQSLDQGLQFLIQYYNGEERAKGNILERFSAQQFPDLHSELNLSSLELGDSALYFCASSVGLEGGVGEKLFFGSGTQLSVL.

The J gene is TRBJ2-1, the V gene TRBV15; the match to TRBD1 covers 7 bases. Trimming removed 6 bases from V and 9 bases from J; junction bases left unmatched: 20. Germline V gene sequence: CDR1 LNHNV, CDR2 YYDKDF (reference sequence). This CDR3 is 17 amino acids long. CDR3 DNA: TGTGCCACCAGGGGGAGAGGGGGCCGGAGTATTTTCGGTGAGCAGTTCTTC. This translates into CATRGRGGRSIFGEQFF. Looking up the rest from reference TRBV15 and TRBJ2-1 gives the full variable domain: DAMVIQNPRYQVTQFGKPVTLSCSQTLNHNVMYWYQQKSSQAPKLLFHYYDKDFNNEADTPDNFQSRRPNTSFCFLDIRSPGLGDTAMYLCATRGRGGRSIFGEQFFGPGTRLTVL.

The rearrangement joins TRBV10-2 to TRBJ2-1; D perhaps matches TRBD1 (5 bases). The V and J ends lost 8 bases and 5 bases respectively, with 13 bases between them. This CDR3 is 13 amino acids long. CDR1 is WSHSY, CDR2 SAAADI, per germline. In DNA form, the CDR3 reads TGCGCCAGCGGGGCAACAGACAACAATGAGCAGTTCTTC. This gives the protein CASGATDNNEQFF.

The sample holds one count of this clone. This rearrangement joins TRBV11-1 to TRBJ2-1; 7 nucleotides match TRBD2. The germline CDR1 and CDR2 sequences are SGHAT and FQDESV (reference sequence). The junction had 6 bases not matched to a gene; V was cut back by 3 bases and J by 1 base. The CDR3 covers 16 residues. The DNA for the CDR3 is TGTGCCAGCAGCTTCTGGCGGGAGAGGTCCTACAATGAGCAGTTCTTC. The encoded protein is CASSFWRERSYNEQFF.

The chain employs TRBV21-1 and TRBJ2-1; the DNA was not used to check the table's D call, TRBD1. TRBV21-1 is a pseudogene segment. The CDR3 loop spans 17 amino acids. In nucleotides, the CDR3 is TGTGCCAGCAGCAGGGTCCGGGACAGCGACTCCTACAATGAGCAGTTCTTC. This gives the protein CASSRVRDSDSYNEQFF.

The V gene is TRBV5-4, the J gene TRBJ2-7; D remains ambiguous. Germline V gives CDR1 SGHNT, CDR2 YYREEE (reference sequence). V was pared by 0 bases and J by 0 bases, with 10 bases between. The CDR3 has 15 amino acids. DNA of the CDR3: TGTGCCAGCAGCTTGGATCCCGAGCCCTCCTACGAGCAGTACTTC. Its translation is CASSLDPEPSYEQYF.

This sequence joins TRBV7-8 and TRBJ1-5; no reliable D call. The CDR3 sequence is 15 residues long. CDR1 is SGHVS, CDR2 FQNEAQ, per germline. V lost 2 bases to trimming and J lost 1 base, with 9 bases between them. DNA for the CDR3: TGTGCCAGCAGCTTAATGGGTAGGAGCAATCAGCCCCAGCATTTT. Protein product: CASSLMGRSNQPQHF.

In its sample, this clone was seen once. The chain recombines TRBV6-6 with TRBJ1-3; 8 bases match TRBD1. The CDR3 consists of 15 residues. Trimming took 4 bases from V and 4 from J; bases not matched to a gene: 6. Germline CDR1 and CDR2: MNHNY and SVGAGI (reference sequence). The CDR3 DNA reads TGTGCCAGCAGTTTGGACAGGGCTGGGGGAAACACCATATATTTT. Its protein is CASSLDRAGGNTIYF.

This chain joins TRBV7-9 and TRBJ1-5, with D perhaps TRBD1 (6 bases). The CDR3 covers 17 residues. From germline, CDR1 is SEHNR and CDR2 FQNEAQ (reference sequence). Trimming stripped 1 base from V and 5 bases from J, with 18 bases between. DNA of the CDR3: TGTGCCAGCAGCTTAGAGTCCGGGTTGGGGGCTGATCAGCCCCAGCATTTT. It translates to CASSLESGLGADQPQHF.

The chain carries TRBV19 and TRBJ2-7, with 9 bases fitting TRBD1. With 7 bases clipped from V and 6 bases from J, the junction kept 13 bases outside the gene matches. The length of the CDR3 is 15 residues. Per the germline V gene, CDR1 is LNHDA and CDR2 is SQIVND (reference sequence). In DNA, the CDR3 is TGTGCCAGTAACTCCGGAGCGGGACAGGGACTCGAGCAGTACTTC. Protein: CASNSGAGQGLEQYF.

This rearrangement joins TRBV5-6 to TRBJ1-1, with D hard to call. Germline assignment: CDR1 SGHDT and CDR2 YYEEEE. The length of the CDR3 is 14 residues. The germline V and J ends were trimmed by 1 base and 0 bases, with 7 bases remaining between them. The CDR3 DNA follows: TGTGCCAGCAGCTTGCCAGCGTTGAACACTGAAGCTTTCTTT. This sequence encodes CASSLPALNTEAFF.

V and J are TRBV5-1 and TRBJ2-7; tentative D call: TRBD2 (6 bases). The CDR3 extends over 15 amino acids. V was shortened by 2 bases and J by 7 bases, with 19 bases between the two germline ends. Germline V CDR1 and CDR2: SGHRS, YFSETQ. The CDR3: CASSFTSALGGEQYF. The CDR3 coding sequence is TGCGCCAGCAGCTTTACCTCGGCCCTCGGAGGGGAGCAGTACTTC. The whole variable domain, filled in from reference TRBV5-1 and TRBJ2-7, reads KAGVTQTPRYLIKTRGQQVTLSCSPISGHRSVSWYQQTPGQGLQFLFEYFSETQRNKGNFPGRFSGRQFSNSRSEMNVSTLELGDSALYLCASSFTSALGGEQYFGPGTRLTVT.

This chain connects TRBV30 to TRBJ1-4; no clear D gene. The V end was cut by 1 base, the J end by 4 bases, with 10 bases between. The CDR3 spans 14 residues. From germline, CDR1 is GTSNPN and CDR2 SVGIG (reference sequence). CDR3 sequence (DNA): TGTGCCTGGAGTGCCGCGGAGGTTAATGAAAAACTGTTTTTT. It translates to CAWSAAEVNEKLFF.

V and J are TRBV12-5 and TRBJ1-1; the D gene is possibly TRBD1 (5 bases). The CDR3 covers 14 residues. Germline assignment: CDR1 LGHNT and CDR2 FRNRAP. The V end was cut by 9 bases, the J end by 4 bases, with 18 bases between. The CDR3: CASRLLDSSTEAFF. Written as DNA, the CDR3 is TGTGCTAGCCGGCTCCTCGACAGTTCCACTGAAGCTTTCTTT.

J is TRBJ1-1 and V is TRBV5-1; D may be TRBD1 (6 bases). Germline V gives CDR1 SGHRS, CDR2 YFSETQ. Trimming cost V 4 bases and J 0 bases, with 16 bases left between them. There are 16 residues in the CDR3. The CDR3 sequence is CASSPRQARMNTEAFF. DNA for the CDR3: TGCGCCAGCAGCCCAAGACAGGCCCGCATGAACACTGAAGCTTTCTTT. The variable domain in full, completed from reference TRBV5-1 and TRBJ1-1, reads KAGVTQTPRYLIKTRGQQVTLSCSPISGHRSVSWYQQTPGQGLQFLFEYFSETQRNKGNFPGRFSGRQFSNSRSEMNVSTLELGDSALYLCASSPRQARMNTEAFFGQGTRLTVV.

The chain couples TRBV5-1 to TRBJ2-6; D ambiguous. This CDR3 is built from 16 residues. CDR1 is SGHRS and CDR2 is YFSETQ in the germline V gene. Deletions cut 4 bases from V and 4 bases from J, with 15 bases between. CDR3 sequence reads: CASSLQNIHGANVLTF. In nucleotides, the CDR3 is TGCGCCAGCAGCCTCCAGAATATACACGGGGCCAACGTCCTGACTTTC.

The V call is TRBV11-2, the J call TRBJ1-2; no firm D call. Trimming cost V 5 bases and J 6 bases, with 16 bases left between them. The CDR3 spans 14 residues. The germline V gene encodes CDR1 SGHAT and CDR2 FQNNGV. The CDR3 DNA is TGTGCCAGCAGCGCAAGTACGACGGGAAATGGCTACACCTTC. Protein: CASSASTTGNGYTF.

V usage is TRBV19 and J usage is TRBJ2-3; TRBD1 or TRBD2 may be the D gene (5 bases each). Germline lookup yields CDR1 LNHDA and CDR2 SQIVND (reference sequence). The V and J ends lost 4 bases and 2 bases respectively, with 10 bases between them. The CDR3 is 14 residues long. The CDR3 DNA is TGTGCCAGTAGTAGGGACGGTGACACAGATACGCAGTATTTT. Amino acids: CASSRDGDTDTQYF.

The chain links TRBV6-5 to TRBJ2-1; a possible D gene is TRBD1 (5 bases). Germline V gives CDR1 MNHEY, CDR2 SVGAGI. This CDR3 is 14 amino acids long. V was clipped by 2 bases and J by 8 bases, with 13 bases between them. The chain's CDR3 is CASSYRQGSDEQFF. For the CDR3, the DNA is TGTGCCAGCAGTTACCGCCAGGGCTCCGATGAGCAGTTCTTC.

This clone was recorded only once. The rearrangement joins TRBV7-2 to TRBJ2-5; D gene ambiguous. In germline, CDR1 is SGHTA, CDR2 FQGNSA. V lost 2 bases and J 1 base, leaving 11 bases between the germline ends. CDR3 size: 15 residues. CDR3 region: CASSLFATFQETQYF. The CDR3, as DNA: TGTGCCAGCAGCTTATTCGCGACTTTCCAAGAGACCCAGTACTTC.